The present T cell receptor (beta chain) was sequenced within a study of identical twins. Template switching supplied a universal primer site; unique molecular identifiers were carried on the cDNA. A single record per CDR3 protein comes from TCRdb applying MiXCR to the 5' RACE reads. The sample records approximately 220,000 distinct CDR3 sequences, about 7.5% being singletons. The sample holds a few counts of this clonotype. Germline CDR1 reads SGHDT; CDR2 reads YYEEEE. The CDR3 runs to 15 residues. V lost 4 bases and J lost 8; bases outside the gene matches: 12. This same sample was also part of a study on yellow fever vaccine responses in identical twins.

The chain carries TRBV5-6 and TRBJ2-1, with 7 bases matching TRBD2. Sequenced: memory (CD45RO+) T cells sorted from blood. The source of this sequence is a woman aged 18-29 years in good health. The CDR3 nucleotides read TGTGCCAGCAGCCCCGGACTAGGTGGTATATATGAGCAGTTCTTC. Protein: CASSPGLGGIYEQFF.